A single sample is the source of the 28 T cell receptor beta chains below, sequenced in a study of T cells expressing NK-cell markers. From its re-call of the 5' RACE reads, TCRdb lists each CDR3 protein once, without DNA. The sample includes approximately 550,000 distinct CDR3 sequences. Sequencing was done on a sample of blood T cells: a sorted CD56 or NKG2C T cell subset, CD4+ or CD8+ T cells, or bulk PBMC T cells (not recorded which). The receptors shown here come from a man between 18 and 29 years old in good health.

The chain joins TRBV27 to TRBJ2-6; without DNA, the TCRdb call of TRBD2 cannot be checked. This CDR3 comprises 17 residues. CDR1 MNHEY and CDR2 SMNVEV come from the germline V gene (reference sequence). The CDR3 protein is CASSYKRVSSGANVLTF.

The chain employs TRBV6-1 and TRBJ2-6; with no DNA, the TCRdb D assignment of TRBD2 cannot be verified. Germline lookup yields CDR1 MNHNS and CDR2 SASEGT. CDR3 length: 18 residues. This chain's CDR3 is CASSALSLADSGANVLTF.

The V gene is TRBV7-2, the J gene TRBJ2-3; the TRBD1 assignment by TCRdb is unverifiable without DNA. There are 13 residues in the CDR3. Germline lookup yields CDR1 SGHTA and CDR2 FQGNSA. The CDR3 reads CASSLARDRTQYF.

The chain combines TRBV29-1 with TRBJ2-3; the D call of TRBD1 rests on TCRdb alone, since no DNA is present to check it. The CDR3 is made up of 15 amino acids. Germline values: CDR1 SQVTM, CDR2 ANQGSEA. The CDR3 loop reads CSDKTGGGGTDTQYF.

The V gene is TRBV5-1, the J gene TRBJ2-1; TCRdb selects TRBD2, and the lack of DNA leaves this call unchecked. CDR1 and CDR2 (germline): SGHRS, YFSETQ. The CDR3 is 12 amino acids. The CDR3 protein is CASSSLAGEQFF.

This sequence joins TRBV30 and TRBJ2-7; the TCRdb D gene call, TRBD1, has no DNA to confirm it. The CDR3 has 14 amino acids. Germline CDR1 and CDR2: GTSNPN and SVGIG (reference sequence). This CDR3 is CAWALGTGDYEQYF.

The rearrangement uses TRBV11-2 and TRBJ2-5; TCRdb indicates TRBD2, and absent DNA this call remains unverified. This CDR3 is built from 20 residues. Germline V gene lookup returns CDR1 SGHAT and CDR2 FQNNGV. CDR3 residues: CASSLERSGRVPAKRETQYF. Combining the CDR3 with reference TRBV11-2 and TRBJ2-5 gives the whole variable domain EAGVAQSPRYKIIEKRQSVAFWCNPISGHATLYWYQQILGQGPKLLIQFQNNGVVDDSQLPKDRFSAERLKGVDSTLKIQPAKLEDSAVYLCASSLERSGRVPAKRETQYFGPGTRLLVL.

J is TRBJ2-3 and V is TRBV15; as DNA is missing, the TRBD2 call by TCRdb cannot be tested. This CDR3 spans 17 amino acids. The V gene's germline CDR1 is LNHNV and CDR2 YYDKDF (reference sequence). CDR3 amino acids: CATSRGQTSGRGDTQYF.

The V call is TRBV11-2, the J call TRBJ1-3; the D gene TCRdb calls, TRBD1, cannot be checked with no DNA. The CDR3 sequence is 17 residues long. Germline CDR1 reads SGHAT; CDR2 reads FQNNGV. The CDR3 here is CASSGTGEPSSGNTIYF.

CDR3 residues: CASSLGLWDTQYF. This chain joins TRBV5-6 and TRBJ2-3. This CDR3 region has 13 residues. Germline CDR1 and CDR2: SGHDT and YYEEEE.

The CDR3 reads CSVVGDQETQYF. The chain employs TRBV20-1 and TRBJ2-5. The germline gives CDR1 DFQATT, CDR2 SNEGSKA (reference sequence). CDR3 length: 12 residues.

The rearrangement joins TRBV5-1 to TRBJ2-7. This CDR3 has 15 amino acids. Germline V gives CDR1 SGHRS, CDR2 YFSETQ. The CDR3 loop is CASSFYPESSYEQYF.

The chain employs TRBV4-2 and TRBJ2-4; TCRdb gives TRBD2 as the D gene, but with no DNA this cannot be confirmed. The CDR3 is 16 residues long. Germline V gene data show CDR1 as LGHNA and CDR2 as YNFKEQ. This CDR3 reads CASSQKPRDSGYIQYF.

This chain links TRBV20-1 with TRBJ1-4; without DNA, the TCRdb call of TRBD1 cannot be checked. The germline V gene encodes CDR1 DFQATT and CDR2 SNEGSKA (reference sequence). There are 15 residues in the CDR3. CDR3 sequence: CSATRPGGGWEKLFF.

The V call is TRBV12-3 or TRBV12-4, the J call TRBJ2-1; TCRdb designates TRBD2, a call that cannot be tested without DNA. The CDR3 length is 15 residues. The CDR3 sequence is CASTQTAGVGLEQFF.

The CDR3 spells CASSVLAGVGYEQYF. This rearrangement joins TRBV27 to TRBJ2-7; TCRdb calls TRBD2, which cannot be checked without DNA. The germline gives CDR1 MNHEY, CDR2 SMNVEV (reference sequence). CDR3 size: 15 residues.

The chain is built from TRBV7-6 and TRBJ2-5; there is no DNA to check the TCRdb D call of TRBD2. The germline V gene has CDR1 SGHVS and CDR2 FNYEAQ. The CDR3 sequence is 14 residues long. CDR3 loop: CASEGTSGQETQYF.

The V call is TRBV2, the J call TRBJ2-1; absent DNA, TCRdb's TRBD1 call cannot be checked. This CDR3 is built from 15 residues. Germline CDR1 SNHLY, CDR2 FYNNEI. The CDR3 reads CASSERGGPYNEQFF.

The chain combines TRBV12-3 or TRBV12-4 with TRBJ1-3; TCRdb names TRBD1, which stays unverified in the absence of DNA. The CDR3 is made up of 15 amino acids. CDR3 sequence reads: CASSPSQGAGNTIYF.

The chain carries TRBV20-1 and TRBJ2-1; TCRdb returns TRBD2, unconfirmable since there is no DNA. Germline V gene data show CDR1 as DFQATT and CDR2 as SNEGSKA (reference sequence). The CDR3 is 13 residues long. CDR3 protein: CSARGLVGNEQFF.

This chain uses TRBV28 with TRBJ2-5; checking the TCRdb D call of TRBD2 is not possible without DNA. Germline V lookup: CDR1 MDHEN, CDR2 SYDVKM. The CDR3 contains 18 residues. The CDR3 loop reads CASSSPGASGRASETQYF. The variable domain in full, completed from reference TRBV28 and TRBJ2-5, reads DVKVTQSSRYLVKRTGEKVFLECVQDMDHENMFWYRQDPGLGLRLIYFSYDVKMKEKGDIPEGYSVSREKKERFSLILESASTNQTSMYLCASSSPGASGRASETQYFGPGTRLLVL.

The chain links TRBV20-1 to TRBJ2-5; TCRdb calls TRBD2, which cannot be checked without DNA. The CDR3 spans 12 residues. Germline assignment: CDR1 DFQATT and CDR2 SNEGSKA (reference sequence). The chain's CDR3 is CSARGLHKTQYF.

The chain recombines TRBV15 with TRBJ2-5; checking the TCRdb D call of TRBD1 is not possible without DNA. The CDR3 runs to 14 residues. Germline CDR1 is LNHNV and CDR2 is YYDKDF (reference sequence). The CDR3 region is CATTQTGGQETQYF. Supplemented by reference TRBV15 and TRBJ2-5, the full variable domain reads DAMVIQNPRYQVTQFGKPVTLSCSQTLNHNVMYWYQQKSSQAPKLLFHYYDKDFNNEADTPDNFQSRRPNTSFCFLDIRSPGLGDTAMYLCATTQTGGQETQYFGPGTRLLVL.

The CDR3 region is CSVEDTSGRYNEQFF. The rearrangement uses TRBV29-1 and TRBJ2-1; TCRdb's D call, TRBD2, is unchecked because there is no DNA. The CDR3 runs 15 residues. Germline V CDR1 and CDR2: SQVTM, ANQGSEA.

The V gene is TRBV5-6, the J gene TRBJ2-4; TCRdb names TRBD2, which stays unverified in the absence of DNA. Germline CDR1 is SGHDT and CDR2 is YYEEEE. The CDR3 runs 14 residues. The CDR3 loop reads CASSNLRRGDIQYF.

The chain carries TRBV5-1 and TRBJ2-1; with no DNA, the TCRdb D assignment of TRBD1 cannot be verified. The CDR3 length is 15 residues. From germline, CDR1 is SGHRS and CDR2 YFSETQ. CDR3 loop: CASSLVETVYNEQFF.

This chain joins TRBV6-1 and TRBJ1-1; TCRdb calls TRBD1, which cannot be checked without DNA. There are 15 residues in the CDR3. CDR1 is MNHNS and CDR2 is SASEGT in the germline V gene. This chain's CDR3 is CASSSSPGSHTEAFF.

This rearrangement joins TRBV5-1 to TRBJ2-3; TCRdb reports TRBD1, a call that lacks DNA to check it against. CDR1 is SGHRS, CDR2 YFSETQ, per germline. The length of the CDR3 is 14 residues. CDR3 amino acids: CASSLADGGDTQYF.